Listed here are 2 T cell receptor beta chains from one sample, sequenced in a study of PD-1 and CTLA-4 blockade in melanoma. Sequencing used immunoSEQ multiplex PCR; TCRdb keeps in-frame clones, though not all of them. The sample carries 15,000 to 20,000 clones, about 73% recorded once. The specimen comprised CD8+ T cells from peripheral blood, sampled from a patient given anti-PD-1 treatment. All receptors come from a human donor with melanoma.

This chain joins TRBV24-1 and TRBJ2-3; possibly TRBD2 for D (5 bases). From germline, CDR1 is KGHDR and CDR2 SFDVKD. The CDR3 contains 16 residues. The germline V and J ends were trimmed by 1 base and 1 base, with 11 bases remaining between them. This CDR3 reads CATSDLRHGGTDTQYF. DNA of the CDR3: TGTGCCACCAGTGATTTAAGACACGGGGGCACAGATACGCAGTATTTT.

This clone was seen a handful of times. The rearrangement uses TRBV6-2 or TRBV6-3 and TRBJ2-1; D remains ambiguous. The CDR3 is 14 amino acids. Trimming shortened V by 2 bases and J by 0 bases, and 5 bases separated the two germline ends. In germline, CDR1 is MNHEY, CDR2 SVGEGT. The CDR3 DNA follows: TGTGCCAGCAGTTACAGGAGCTCCTACAATGAGCAGTTCTTC. Amino acids: CASSYRSSYNEQFF.